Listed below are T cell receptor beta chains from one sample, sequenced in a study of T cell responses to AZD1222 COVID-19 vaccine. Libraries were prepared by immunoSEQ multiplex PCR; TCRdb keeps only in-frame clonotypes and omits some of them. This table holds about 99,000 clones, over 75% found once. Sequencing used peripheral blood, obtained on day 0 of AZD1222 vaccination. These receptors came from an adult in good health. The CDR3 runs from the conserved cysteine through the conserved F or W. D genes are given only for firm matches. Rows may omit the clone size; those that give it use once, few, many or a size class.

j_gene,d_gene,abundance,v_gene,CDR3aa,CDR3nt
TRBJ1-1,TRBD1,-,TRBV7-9,CASSLTNRGGTEAFF,TGTGCCAGCAGCTTGACCAACAGGGGAGGCACTGAAGCTTTCTTT
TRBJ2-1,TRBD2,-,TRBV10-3,CAIMGLEANEQFF,TGTGCCATCATGGGACTAGAAGCCAATGAGCAGTTCTTC
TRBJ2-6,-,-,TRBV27,CASSLLFGGSGANVLTF,TGTGCCAGCAGTTTGCTTTTTGGGGGCTCTGGGGCCAACGTCCTGACTTTC
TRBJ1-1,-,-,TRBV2,CASSEDRQNTEAFF,TGTGCCAGCAGTGAAGACCGCCAGAACACTGAAGCTTTCTTT
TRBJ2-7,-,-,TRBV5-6,CASIDLRDSYEQYF,TGTGCCAGCATCGATCTCCGGGACTCCTACGAGCAGTACTTC
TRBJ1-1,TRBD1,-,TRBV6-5,CASSSLRGDRAFF,TGTGCCAGCAGTTCCTTGAGGGGGGACAGAGCTTTCTTT
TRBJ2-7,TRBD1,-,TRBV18,CASSPRTGGDVEQYF,TGTGCCAGCTCACCCCGGACAGGGGGAGATGTCGAGCAGTACTTC
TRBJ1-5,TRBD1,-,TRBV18,CASSPGGGRQPQHF,TGTGCCAGCTCACCGGGAGGGGGCCGGCAGCCCCAGCATTTT
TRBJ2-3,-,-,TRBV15,CATSQWAALTDTQYF,TGTGCCACCTCACAGTGGGCGGCCCTAACAGATACGCAGTATTTT
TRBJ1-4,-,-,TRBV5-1,CASSPKQNRARWEKLFF,TGCGCCAGCAGCCCAAAGCAAAACAGGGCCCGGTGGGAAAAACTGTTTTTT
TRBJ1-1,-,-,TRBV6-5,CASTSGVGEPAFF,TGTGCCAGCACCAGCGGCGTAGGGGAACCGGCTTTCTTT
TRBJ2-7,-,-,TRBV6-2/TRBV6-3,CASSYGGTAQGQYF,TGTGCCAGCAGTTACGGGGGAACGGCTCAAGGGCAGTACTTC
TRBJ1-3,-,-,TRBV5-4,CASSIGSGGNTIYF,TGTGCCAGCAGCATAGGGTCGGGAGGAAACACCATATATTTT
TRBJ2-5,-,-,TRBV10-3,CAISELTGTQETQYF,TGTGCCATCAGTGAGTTGACAGGCACCCAAGAGACCCAGTACTTC
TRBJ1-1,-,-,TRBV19,CASSVTENTEAFF,TGTGCCAGTAGTGTTACAGAGAACACTGAAGCTTTCTTT
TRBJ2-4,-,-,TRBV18,CASSPGGLAKNIQYF,TGTGCCAGCTCACCAGGGGGCTTGGCCAAAAACATTCAGTACTTC
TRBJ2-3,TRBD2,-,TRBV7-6,CASSLPGLSTDTQYF,TGTGCCAGCAGCTTGCCGGGACTAAGCACAGATACGCAGTATTTT
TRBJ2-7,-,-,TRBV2,CASSERASYEQYF,TGTGCCAGCAGTGAACGGGCGAGCTACGAGCAGTACTTC
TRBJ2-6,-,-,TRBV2,CASRRDRSSGANVLTF,TGTGCCAGCAGGAGGGACCGGAGCTCTGGGGCCAACGTCCTGACTTTC
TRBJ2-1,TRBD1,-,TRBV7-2,CASTLLTGLNEQFF,TGTGCCAGCACCCTATTGACAGGGCTCAATGAGCAGTTCTTC
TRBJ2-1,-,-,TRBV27,CASTNLGVDEQFF,TGTGCCAGCACCAACTTAGGGGTTGATGAGCAGTTCTTC
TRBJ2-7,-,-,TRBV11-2,CASSLAYEQYF,TGTGCCAGCAGCTTGGCTTACGAGCAGTACTTC
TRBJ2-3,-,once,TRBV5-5,CASSLGTLTDTQYF,TGTGCCAGCAGTCTTGGGACTCTCACAGATACGCAGTATTTT
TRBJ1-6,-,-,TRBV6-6,CASRPLSSYNSPLHF,TGTGCCAGCCGCCCCTTGAGCTCCTATAATTCACCCCTCCACTTT
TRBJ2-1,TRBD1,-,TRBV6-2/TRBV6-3,CASSKQGPQGYNEQFF,TGTGCCAGCAGCAAACAGGGGCCTCAAGGCTACAATGAGCAGTTCTTC
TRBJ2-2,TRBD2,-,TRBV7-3,CASSPPGTSGGTGELFF,TGTGCCAGCAGCCCCCCCGGGACTAGCGGGGGAACCGGGGAGCTGTTTTTT
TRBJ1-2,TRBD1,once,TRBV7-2,CASSAPGTGNYGYTF,TGTGCCAGCAGCGCCCCCGGGACAGGGAACTATGGCTACACCTTC
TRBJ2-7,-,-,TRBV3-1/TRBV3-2,CASSSEGRTIYEQYF,TGTGCCAGCAGCTCCGAGGGGCGGACTATCTACGAGCAGTACTTC
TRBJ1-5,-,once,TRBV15,CATSPDAPSNQPQHF,TGTGCCACCAGCCCCGACGCTCCTAGCAATCAGCCCCAGCATTTT
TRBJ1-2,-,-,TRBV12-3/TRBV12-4,CASSLAQLERYTF,TGTGCCAGCAGTTTAGCACAGCTCGAAAGGTACACCTTC
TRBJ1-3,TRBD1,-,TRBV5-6,CASSLVGTGSGNTIYF,TGTGCCAGCAGCTTGGTCGGGACAGGGTCTGGAAACACCATATATTTT
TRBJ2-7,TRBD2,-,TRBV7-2,CASSPRGSGRQYEQYF,TGTGCCAGCAGTCCTAGGGGTAGCGGGAGGCAATACGAGCAGTACTTC
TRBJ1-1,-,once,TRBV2,CASGRLEGGPEAFF,TGTGCCAGCGGGCGGCTCGAGGGGGGGCCTGAAGCTTTCTTT
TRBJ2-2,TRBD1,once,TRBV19,CASSIVWDRDTGELFF,TGTGCCAGTAGTATAGTGTGGGACAGGGACACCGGGGAGCTGTTTTTT